This T cell receptor beta chain is drawn from a study of identifying expanded T cells in peripheral blood. Collection occurred without any documented infections or immune events in donors. Using immunoSEQ multiplex PCR, the repertoire was profiled, and TCRdb retains in-frame clones only, with some absent. Among around 60,000 clones listed, about four fifths were seen once. With V trimmed by 4 bases and J by 5 bases, 5 bases remained unmatched. This CDR3 is built from 14 residues. Germline V lookup: CDR1 ENHRY, CDR2 SYGVKD. Points from the study as a whole: Over about two and four weeks, about 15 and 19 clones changed, versus approximately 1.2 between replicates. Clone count variance between roughly 2-week samples rose with total template count.

On this clone itself: As yet, its antigen is unknown.

This clonotype was obtained from a person aged 18 to 75 in good health. Sequencing input: blood. The gene calls are TRBV10-3 and TRBJ1-2, with 9 bases lining up with TRBD1. CDR3 protein: CAISGYRGLYGYTF. As DNA, the CDR3 is TGTGCCATCAGTGGGTACAGGGGGCTTTATGGCTACACCTTC.